This entry lists 3 T cell receptor beta chains sequenced from one sample in a study of blood T cell repertoires in COVID-19. Sequenced by immunoSEQ multiplex PCR; TCRdb stores in-frame clones only, minus some. Among around 230,000 clones listed, roughly 83% were seen once. The source material was peripheral blood. The source of these receptors is a man between 40 and 49 years old with acute or convalescent COVID-19.

The J gene is TRBJ2-3, the V gene TRBV5-1; 9 bases match TRBD1. This CDR3 is 17 amino acids long. The V gene's germline CDR1 is SGHRS and CDR2 YFSETQ. V trimming: 1 base; J trimming: 4 bases; junction bases outside the gene matches: 10. The CDR3 DNA follows: TGCGCCAGCAGCTTGAGGTCCGGGACAGGGAGTCCAGATACGCAGTATTTT. Translated: CASSLRSGTGSPDTQYF.

The chain combines TRBV15 with TRBJ1-4; no clear D. Germline CDR1 reads LNHNV; CDR2 reads YYDKDF (reference sequence). V lost 5 bases and J 0 bases, leaving 13 bases between the germline ends. This CDR3 comprises 16 residues. In nucleotides, the CDR3 is TGTGCCACCAGCTGGACTGAGTTGGCAACTAATGAAAAACTGTTTTTT. Translating it yields CATSWTELATNEKLFF.

This rearrangement joins TRBV6-2 or TRBV6-3 to TRBJ1-4, with D possibly TRBD1 on 6 matching bases. Per the germline V gene, CDR1 is MNHEY and CDR2 is SVGEGT. The CDR3 totals 17 residues. Trimming shortened V by 6 bases and J by 0 bases, and 17 bases separated the two germline ends. The CDR3 here is CASSSPDSPTTNEKLFF. As DNA, the CDR3 is TGTGCCAGCAGCTCACCGGACAGTCCCACAACTAATGAAAAACTGTTTTTT.